This T cell receptor (beta chain) appears in the sequencing data of a study of blood T cell repertoires in COVID-19. Study-level information: Italy, Spain and the United States were the sources of the convalescent and acute COVID-19 samples. From T cells, B-cell-depleted T cells, or PBMCs came the material, which was cDNA or gDNA.

Trimming stripped 3 bases from V and 1 base from J, with 13 bases between. The CDR3 runs to 16 residues. Germline values: CDR1 LNHDA, CDR2 SQIVND (reference sequence). In the original workflow: The assay estimated nucleated cells by amplifying reference gene primers. The table came from immunoSEQ multiplex PCR; TCRdb's copy has only in-frame clones and leaves some out. The V and J calls and clone size come from that table; D and trimming were worked out from the DNA. The table records around 300,000 clones, roughly 84% of them present only once. The source is a man aged 50 or older with active or convalescent COVID-19. What was sequenced was peripheral blood. The J gene is TRBJ1-5, the V gene TRBV19; D is perhaps TRBD1 (6 bases). In nucleotides, the CDR3 is TGTGCCAGTAGTATCTCGGTAAGGGGGAGCAATCAGCCCCAGCATTTT. Residues: CASSISVRGSNQPQHF.